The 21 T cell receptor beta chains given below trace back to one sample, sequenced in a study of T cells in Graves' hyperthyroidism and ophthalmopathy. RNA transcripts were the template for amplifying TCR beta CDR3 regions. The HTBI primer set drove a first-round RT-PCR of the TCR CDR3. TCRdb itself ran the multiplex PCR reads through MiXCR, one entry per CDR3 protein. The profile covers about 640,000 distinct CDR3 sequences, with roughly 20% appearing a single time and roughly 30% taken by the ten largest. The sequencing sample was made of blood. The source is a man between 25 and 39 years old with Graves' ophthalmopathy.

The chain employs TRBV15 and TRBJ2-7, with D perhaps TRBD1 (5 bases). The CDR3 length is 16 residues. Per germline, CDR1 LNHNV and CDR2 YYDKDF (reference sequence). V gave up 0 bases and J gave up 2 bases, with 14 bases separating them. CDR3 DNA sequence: TGTGCCACCAGCAGAGACTGGGCAGGGCGTACCTACGAGCAGTACTTC. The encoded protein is CATSRDWAGRTYEQYF.

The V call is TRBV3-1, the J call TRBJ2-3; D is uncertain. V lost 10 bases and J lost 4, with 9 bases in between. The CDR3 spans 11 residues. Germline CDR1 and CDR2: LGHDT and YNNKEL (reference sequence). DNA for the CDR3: TGTGCCACCCCCTGGTCAGATACGCAGTATTTT. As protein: CATPWSDTQYF.

In nucleotides, the CDR3 is TGTGCCAGCAGCTGGGGTCCCGGGACAGGGGTTGGTGAGCAGTTCTTC. Its translation is CASSWGPGTGVGEQFF. The V call is TRBV5-6, the J call TRBJ2-1, with TRBD1 matching 10 bases. Germline V gene lookup returns CDR1 SGHDT and CDR2 YYEEEE. After removal of 3 bases from V and 9 bases from J, the junction contained 12 bases not matched to a gene. The CDR3 sequence is 16 residues long.

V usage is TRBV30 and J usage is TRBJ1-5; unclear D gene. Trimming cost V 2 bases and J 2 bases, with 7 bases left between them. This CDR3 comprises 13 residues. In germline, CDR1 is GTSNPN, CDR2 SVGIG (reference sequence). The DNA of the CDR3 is TGTGCCTGGAGTCCCCAGGGCAATCAGCCCCAGCATTTT. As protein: CAWSPQGNQPQHF. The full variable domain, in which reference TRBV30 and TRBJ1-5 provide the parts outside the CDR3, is SQTIHQWPATLVQPVGSPLSLECTVEGTSNPNLYWYRQAAGRGLQLLFYSVGIGQISSEVPQNLSASRPQDRQFILSSKKLLLSDSGFYLCAWSPQGNQPQHFGDGTRLSIL.

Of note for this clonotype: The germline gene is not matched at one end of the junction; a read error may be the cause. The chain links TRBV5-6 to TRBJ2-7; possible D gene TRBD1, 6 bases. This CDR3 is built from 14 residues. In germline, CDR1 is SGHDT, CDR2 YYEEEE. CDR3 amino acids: CASTRKGVSFEQYF. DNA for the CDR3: TGTGCCAGCACCAGAAAGGGGGTTTCCTTCGAGCAGTACTTC.

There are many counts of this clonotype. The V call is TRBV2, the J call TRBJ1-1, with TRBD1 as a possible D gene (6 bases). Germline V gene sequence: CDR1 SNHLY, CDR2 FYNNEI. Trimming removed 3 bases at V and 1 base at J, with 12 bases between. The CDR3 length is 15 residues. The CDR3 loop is CASSDRGRKNTEAFF. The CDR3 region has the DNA TGTGCCAGCAGTGATAGGGGGAGAAAGAACACTGAAGCTTTCTTT.

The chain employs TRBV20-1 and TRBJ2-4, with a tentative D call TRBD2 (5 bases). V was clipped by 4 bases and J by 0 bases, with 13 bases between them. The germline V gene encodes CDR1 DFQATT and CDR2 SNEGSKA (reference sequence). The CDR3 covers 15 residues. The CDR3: CSATPAELAKNIQYF. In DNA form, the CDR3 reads TGCAGTGCTACGCCAGCGGAGCTAGCCAAAAACATTCAGTACTTC.

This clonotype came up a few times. The CDR3 DNA sequence: TGTGCCAGCAGCTTGGGGACTCCAACCTACGAGCAGTACTTC. Amino acid sequence: CASSLGTPTYEQYF. V usage is TRBV7-2 and J usage is TRBJ2-7; D possibly corresponds to TRBD2 (6 bases). V was pared by 3 bases and J by 2 bases, with 11 bases between. This CDR3 is built from 14 residues. Per the germline V gene, CDR1 is SGHTA and CDR2 is FQGNSA. The variable domain in full, completed from reference TRBV7-2 and TRBJ2-7, reads GAGVSQSPSNKVTEKGKDVELRCDPISGHTALYWYRQSLGQGLEFLIYFQGNSAPDKSGLPSDRFSAERTGGSVSTLTIQRTQQEDSAVYLCASSLGTPTYEQYFGPGTRLTVT.

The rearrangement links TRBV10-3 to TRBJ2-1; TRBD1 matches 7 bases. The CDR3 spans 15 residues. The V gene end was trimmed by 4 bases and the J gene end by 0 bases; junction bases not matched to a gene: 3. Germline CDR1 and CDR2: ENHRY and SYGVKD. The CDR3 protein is CAISVDRSSYNEQFF. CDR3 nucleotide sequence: TGTGCCATCAGTGTGGACAGGAGCTCCTACAATGAGCAGTTCTTC.

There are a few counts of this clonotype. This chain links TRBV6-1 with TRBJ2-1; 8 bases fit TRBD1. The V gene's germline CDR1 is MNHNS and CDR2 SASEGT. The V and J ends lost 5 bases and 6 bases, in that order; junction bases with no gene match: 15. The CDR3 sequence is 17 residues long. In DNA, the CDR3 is TGTGCCAGCAGTCCCGGCGCCGGACAGGGCTTCCTCAATGAGCAGTTCTTC. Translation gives CASSPGAGQGFLNEQFF.

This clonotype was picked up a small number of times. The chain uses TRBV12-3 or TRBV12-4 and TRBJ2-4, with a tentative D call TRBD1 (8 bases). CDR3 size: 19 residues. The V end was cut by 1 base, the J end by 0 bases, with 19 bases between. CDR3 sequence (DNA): TGTGCCAGCAGTTTAGAGTTTACAGGGGGGGGGTTAGCCAAAAACATTCAGTACTTC. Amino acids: CASSLEFTGGGLAKNIQYF.

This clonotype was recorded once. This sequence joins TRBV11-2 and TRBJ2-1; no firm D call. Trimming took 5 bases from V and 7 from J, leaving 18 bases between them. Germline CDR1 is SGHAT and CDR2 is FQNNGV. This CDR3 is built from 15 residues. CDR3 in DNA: TGTGCCAGCAGCCCGAAGAGGCTAGTTGGTAATGAGCAGTTCTTC. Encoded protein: CASSPKRLVGNEQFF.

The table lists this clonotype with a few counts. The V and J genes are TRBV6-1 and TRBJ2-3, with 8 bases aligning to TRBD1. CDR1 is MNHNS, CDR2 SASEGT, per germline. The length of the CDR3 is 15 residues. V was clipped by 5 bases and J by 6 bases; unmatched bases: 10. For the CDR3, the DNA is TGTGCCAGCAGTCTGCTGACAGGGGCGTTTGATACGCAGTATTTT. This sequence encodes CASSLLTGAFDTQYF.

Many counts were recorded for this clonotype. In DNA form, the CDR3 reads TGTGCCAGCAATACCCCTCCGGACAGGTATAGCAATCAGCCCCAGCATTTT. Amino acids: CASNTPPDRYSNQPQHF. The rearrangement joins TRBV28 to TRBJ1-5, with TRBD1 matching 7 bases. The CDR3 length is 17 residues. V shed 7 bases and J 0 bases; nucleotides not matched to a gene: 12. CDR1 MDHEN and CDR2 SYDVKM come from the germline V gene.

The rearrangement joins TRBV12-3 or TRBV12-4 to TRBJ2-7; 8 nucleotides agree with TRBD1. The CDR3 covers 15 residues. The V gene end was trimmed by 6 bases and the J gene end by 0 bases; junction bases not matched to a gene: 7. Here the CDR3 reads CASSRRGQGSYEQYF. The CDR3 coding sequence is TGTGCCAGCAGCCGAAGAGGACAGGGCTCCTACGAGCAGTACTTC.

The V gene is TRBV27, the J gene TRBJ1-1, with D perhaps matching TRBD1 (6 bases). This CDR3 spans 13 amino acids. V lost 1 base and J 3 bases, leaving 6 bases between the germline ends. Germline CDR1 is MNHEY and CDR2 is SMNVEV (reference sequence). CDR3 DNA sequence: TGTGCCAGCAGTTTATACAGGGACACTGAAGCTTTCTTT. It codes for CASSLYRDTEAFF.

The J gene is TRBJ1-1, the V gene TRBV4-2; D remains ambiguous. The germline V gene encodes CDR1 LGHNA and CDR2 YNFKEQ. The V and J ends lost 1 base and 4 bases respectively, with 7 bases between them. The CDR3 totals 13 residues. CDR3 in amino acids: CASSQGRRTEAFF. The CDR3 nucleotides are TGTGCCAGCAGCCAAGGGAGGCGCACTGAAGCTTTCTTT.

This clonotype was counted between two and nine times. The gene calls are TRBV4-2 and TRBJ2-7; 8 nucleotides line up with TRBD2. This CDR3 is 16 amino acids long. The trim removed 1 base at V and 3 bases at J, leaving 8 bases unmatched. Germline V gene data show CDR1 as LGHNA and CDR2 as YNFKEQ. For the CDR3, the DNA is TGTGCCAGCAGCCAAGCGGCCAGCGGGAGTAGCTACGAGCAGTACTTC. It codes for CASSQAASGSSYEQYF.

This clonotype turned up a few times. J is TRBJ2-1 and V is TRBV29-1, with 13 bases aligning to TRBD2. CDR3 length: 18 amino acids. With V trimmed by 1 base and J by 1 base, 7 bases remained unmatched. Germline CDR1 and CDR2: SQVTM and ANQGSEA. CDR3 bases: TGCAGCGTTGAAGGGACAGGGACTAGCGGGATGTCCTACAATGAGCAGTTCTTC. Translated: CSVEGTGTSGMSYNEQFF.

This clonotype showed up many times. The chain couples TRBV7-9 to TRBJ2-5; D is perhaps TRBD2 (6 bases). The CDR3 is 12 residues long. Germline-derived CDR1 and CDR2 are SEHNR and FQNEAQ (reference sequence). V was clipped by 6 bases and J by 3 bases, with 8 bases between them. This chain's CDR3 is CASSRLEETQYF. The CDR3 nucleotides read TGTGCCAGCAGTCGACTAGAAGAGACCCAGTACTTC.

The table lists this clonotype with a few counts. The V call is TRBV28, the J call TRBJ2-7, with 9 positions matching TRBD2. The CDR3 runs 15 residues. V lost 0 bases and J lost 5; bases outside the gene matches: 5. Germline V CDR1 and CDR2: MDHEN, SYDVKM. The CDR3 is CASSLWGGRADEQYF. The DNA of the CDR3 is TGTGCCAGCAGTTTATGGGGCGGGAGGGCCGACGAGCAGTACTTC.